The sequence of this T cell receptor beta chain was determined in a study of CD8+ T cells in alopecia areata. Whole-study findings and limits: Against the mouse data, patients shared TCRs less clearly, possibly for HLA reasons.

The treatment: oral pan-JAK inhibitor, 5-10 mg twice daily. Extracted RNA was reverse transcribed into cDNA, the sequencing template. Sequencing was performed with immunoSEQ multiplex PCR; in TCRdb, only in-frame clones are kept and a portion is missing. The sample has over 35,000 clones, around nine tenths seen once. The V and J ends lost 7 bases and 2 bases, in that order; junction bases with no gene match: 9. In germline, CDR1 is SEHNR, CDR2 FQNEAQ (reference sequence). There are 15 residues in the CDR3. This clone showed up just once. What it recognizes is unknown. The input for sequencing was CD8+ T cells sorted from blood, taken at week 24, from a patient treated with tofacitinib. The origin of this receptor is a human donor with alopecia areata. The gene calls are TRBV7-9 and TRBJ1-2; 8 nucleotides line up with TRBD1. CDR3: CASMLPTGENYGYTF. CDR3 coding DNA: TGTGCCAGCATGCTTCCGACAGGGGAGAACTATGGCTACACCTTC.